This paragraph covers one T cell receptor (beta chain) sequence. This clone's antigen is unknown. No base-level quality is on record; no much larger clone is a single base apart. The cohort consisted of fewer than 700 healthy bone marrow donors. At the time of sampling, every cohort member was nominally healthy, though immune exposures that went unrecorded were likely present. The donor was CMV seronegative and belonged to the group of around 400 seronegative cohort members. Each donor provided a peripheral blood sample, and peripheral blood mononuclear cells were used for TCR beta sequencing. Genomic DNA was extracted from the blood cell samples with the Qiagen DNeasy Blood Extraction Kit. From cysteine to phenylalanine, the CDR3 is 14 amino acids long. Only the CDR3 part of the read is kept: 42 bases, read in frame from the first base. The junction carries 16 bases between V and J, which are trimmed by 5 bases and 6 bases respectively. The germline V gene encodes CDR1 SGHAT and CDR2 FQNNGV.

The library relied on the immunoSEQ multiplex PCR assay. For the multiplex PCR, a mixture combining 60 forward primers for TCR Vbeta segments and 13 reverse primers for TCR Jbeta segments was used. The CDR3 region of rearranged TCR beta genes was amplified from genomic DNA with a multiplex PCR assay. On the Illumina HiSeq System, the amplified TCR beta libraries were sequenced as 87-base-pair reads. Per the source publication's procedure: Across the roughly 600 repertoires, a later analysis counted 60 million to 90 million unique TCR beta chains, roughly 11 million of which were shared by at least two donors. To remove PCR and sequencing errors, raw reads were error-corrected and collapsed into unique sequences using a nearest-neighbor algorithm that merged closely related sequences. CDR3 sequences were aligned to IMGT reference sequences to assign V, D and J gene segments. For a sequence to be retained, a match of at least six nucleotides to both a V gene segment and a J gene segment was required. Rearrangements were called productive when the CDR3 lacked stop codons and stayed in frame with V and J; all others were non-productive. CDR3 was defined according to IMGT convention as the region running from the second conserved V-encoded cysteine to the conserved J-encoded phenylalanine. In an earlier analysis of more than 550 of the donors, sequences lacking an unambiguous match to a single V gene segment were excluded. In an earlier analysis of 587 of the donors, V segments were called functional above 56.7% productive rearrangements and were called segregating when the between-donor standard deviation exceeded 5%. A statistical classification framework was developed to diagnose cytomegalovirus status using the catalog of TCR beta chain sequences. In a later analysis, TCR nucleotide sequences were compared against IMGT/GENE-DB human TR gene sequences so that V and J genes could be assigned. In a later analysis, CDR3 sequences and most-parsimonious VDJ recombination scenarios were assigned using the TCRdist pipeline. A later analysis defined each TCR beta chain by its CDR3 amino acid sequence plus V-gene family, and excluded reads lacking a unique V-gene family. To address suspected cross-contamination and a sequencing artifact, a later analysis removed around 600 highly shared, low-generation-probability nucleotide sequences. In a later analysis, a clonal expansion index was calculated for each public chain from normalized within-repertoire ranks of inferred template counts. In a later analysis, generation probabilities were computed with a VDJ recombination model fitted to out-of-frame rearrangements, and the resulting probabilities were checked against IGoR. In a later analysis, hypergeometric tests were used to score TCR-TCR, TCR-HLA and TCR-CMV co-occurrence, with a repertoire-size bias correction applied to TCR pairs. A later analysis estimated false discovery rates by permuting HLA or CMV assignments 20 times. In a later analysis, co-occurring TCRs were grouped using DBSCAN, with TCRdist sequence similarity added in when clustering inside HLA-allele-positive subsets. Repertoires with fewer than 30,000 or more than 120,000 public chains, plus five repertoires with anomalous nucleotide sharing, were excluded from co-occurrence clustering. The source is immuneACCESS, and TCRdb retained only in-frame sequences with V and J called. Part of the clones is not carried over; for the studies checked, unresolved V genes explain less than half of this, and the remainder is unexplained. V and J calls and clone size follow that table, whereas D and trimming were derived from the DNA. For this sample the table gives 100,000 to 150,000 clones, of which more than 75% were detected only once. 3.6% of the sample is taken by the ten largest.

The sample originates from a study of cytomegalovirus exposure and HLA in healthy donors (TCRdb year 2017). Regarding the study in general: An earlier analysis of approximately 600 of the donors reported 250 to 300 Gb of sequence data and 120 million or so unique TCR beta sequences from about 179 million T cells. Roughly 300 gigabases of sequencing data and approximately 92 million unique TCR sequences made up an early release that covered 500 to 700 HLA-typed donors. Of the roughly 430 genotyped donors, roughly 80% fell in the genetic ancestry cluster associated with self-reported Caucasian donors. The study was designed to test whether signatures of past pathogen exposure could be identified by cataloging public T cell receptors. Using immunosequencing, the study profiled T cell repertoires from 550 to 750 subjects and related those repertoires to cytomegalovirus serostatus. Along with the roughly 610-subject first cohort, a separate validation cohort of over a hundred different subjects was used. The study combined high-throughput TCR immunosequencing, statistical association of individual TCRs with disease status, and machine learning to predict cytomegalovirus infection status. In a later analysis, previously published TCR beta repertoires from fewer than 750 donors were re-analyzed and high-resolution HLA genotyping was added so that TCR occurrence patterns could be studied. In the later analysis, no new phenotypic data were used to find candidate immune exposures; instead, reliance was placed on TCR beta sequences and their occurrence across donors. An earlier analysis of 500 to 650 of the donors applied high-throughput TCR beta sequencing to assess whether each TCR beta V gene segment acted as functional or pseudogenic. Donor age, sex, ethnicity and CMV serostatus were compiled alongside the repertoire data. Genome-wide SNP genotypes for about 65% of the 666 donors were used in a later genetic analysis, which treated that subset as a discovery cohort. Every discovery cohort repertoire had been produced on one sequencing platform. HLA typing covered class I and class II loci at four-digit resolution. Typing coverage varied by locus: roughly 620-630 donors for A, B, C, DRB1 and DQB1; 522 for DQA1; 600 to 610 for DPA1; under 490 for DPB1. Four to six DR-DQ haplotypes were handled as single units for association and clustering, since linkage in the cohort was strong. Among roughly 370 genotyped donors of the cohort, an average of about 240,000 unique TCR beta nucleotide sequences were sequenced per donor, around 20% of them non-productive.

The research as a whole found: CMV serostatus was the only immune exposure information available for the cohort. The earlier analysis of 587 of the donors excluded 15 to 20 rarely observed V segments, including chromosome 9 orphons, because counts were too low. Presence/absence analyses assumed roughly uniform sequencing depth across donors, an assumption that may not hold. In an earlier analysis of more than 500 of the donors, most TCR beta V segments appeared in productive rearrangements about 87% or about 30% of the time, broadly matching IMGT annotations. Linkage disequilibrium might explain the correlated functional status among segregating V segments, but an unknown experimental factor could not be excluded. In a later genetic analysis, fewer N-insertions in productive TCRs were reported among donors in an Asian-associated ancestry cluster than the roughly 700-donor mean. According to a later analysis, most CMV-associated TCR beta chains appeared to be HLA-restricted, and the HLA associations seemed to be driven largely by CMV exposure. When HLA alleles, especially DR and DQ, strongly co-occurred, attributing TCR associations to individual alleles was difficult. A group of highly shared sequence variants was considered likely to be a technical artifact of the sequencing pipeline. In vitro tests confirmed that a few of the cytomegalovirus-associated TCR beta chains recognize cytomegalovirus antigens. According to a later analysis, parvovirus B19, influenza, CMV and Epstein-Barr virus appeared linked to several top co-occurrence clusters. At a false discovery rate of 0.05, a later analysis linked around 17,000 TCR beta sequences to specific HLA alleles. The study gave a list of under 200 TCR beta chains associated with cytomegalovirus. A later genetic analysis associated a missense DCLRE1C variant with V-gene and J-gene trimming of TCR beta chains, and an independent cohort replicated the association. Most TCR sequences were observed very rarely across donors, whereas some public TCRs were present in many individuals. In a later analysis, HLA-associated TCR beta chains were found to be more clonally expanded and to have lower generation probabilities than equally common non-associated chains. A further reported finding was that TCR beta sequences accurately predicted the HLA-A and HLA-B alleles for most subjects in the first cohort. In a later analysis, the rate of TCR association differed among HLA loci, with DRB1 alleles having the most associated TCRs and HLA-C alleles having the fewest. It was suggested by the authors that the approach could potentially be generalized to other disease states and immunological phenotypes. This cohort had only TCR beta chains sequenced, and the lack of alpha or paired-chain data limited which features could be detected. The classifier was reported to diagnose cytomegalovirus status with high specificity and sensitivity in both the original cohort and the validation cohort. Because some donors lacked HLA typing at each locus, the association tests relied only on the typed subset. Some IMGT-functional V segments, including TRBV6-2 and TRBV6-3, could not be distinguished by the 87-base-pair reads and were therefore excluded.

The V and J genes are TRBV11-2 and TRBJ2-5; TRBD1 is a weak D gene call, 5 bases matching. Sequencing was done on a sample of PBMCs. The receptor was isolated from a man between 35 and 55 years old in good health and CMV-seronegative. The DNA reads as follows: TGTGCCAGCAGCCCAAACGCCAGGGTGAAGACCCAGTACTTC. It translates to CASSPNARVKTQYF.